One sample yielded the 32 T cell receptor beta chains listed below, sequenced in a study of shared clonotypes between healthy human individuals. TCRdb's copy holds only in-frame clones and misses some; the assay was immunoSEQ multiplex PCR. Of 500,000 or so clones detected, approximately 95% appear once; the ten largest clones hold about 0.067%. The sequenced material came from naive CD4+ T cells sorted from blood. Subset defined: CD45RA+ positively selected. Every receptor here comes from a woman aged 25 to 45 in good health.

CDR3 residues: CASSLQGLGANVLTF. CDR3 in DNA: TGTGCCAGCAGCTTACAGGGGCTTGGGGCCAACGTCCTGACTTTC. V usage is TRBV11-2 and J usage is TRBJ2-6; D may be TRBD1 (6 bases). The germline V gene encodes CDR1 SGHAT and CDR2 FQNNGV. V lost 2 bases, J lost 3 bases, and 8 bases lay in between. CDR3 length: 15 residues.

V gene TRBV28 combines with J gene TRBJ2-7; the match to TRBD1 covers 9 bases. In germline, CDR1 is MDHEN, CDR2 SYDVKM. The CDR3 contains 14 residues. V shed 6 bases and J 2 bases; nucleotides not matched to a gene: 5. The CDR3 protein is CASRGTGRPYEQYF. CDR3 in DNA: TGTGCCAGCAGGGGGACAGGGCGACCCTACGAGCAGTACTTC.

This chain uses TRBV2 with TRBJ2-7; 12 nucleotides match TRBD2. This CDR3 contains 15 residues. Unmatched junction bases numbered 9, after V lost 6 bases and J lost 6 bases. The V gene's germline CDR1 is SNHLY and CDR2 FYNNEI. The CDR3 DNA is TGTGCCAGCAGAGAGACTAGCGGGAGAAACGGCGAGCAGTACTTC. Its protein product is CASRETSGRNGEQYF.

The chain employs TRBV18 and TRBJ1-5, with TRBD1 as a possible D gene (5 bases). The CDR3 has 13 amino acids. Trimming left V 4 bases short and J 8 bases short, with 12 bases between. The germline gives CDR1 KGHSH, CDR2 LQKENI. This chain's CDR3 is CASSQGTEEPQHF. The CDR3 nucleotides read TGTGCCAGCTCACAGGGGACTGAGGAGCCCCAGCATTTT.

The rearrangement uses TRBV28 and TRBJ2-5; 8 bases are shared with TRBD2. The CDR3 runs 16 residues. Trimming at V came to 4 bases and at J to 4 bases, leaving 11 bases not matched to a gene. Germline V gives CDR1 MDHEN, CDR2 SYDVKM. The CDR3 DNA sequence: TGTGCCAGCAGTTCCCACACTGGACTAGCTTCAGAGACCCAGTACTTC. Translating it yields CASSSHTGLASETQYF.

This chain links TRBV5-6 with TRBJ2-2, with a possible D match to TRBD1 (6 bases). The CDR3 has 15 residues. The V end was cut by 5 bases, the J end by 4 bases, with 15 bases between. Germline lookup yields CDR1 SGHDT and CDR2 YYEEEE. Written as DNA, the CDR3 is TGTGCCAGCAGTTGGCAGGGGCCTGGCACCGGGGAGCTGTTTTTT. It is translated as CASSWQGPGTGELFF.

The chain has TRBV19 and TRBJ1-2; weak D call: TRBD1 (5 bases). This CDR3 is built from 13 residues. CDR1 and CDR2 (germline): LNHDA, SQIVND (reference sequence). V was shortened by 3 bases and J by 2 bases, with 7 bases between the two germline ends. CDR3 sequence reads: CASSMRQNYGYTF. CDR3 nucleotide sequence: TGTGCCAGTAGTATGAGACAGAACTATGGCTACACCTTC.

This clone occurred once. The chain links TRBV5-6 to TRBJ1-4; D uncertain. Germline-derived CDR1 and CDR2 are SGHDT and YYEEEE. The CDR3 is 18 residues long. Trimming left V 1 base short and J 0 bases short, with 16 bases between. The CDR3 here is CASSLLGGTAATNEKLFF. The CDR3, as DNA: TGTGCCAGCAGCTTGTTAGGAGGCACCGCGGCAACTAATGAAAAACTGTTTTTT.

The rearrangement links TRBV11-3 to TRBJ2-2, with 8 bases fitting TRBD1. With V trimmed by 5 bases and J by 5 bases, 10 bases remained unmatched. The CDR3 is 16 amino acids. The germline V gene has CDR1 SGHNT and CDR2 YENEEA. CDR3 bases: TGTGCCAGCAGCCAACCAGGGGGCGCGAGTACCGGGGAGCTGTTTTTT. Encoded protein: CASSQPGGASTGELFF.

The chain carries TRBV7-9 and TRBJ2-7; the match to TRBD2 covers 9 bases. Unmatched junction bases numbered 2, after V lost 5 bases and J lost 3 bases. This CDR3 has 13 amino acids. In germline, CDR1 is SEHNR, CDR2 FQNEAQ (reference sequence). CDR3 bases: TGTGCCAGCAGCATTAGCGGGGGCTACGAGCAGTACTTC. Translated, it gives CASSISGGYEQYF.

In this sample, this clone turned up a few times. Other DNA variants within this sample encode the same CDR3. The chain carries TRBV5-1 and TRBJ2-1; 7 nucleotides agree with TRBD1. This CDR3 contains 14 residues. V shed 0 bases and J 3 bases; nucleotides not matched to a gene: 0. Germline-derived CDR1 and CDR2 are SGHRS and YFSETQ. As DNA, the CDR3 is TGCGCCAGCAGCTTGGGGGACAGCTACAATGAGCAGTTCTTC. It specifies CASSLGDSYNEQFF.

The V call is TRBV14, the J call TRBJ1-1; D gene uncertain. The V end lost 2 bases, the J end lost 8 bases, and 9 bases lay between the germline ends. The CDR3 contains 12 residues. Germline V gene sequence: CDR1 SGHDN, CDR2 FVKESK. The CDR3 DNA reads TGTGCCAGCAGCCAAACGTCGGCGGAAGCTTTCTTT. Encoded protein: CASSQTSAEAFF.

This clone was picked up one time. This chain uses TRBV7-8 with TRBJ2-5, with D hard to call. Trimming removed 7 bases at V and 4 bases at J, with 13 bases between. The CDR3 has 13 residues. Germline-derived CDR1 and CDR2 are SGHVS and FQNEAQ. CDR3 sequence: CASNQWSGETQYF. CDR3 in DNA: TGTGCCAGCAACCAATGGTCGGGAGAGACCCAGTACTTC.

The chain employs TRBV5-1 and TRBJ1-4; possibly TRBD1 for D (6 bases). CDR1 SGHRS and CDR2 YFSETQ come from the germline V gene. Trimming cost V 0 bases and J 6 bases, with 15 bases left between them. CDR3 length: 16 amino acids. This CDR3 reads CASSLGWGAPYEKLFF. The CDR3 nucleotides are TGCGCCAGCAGCTTGGGTTGGGGGGCCCCTTATGAAAAACTGTTTTTT.

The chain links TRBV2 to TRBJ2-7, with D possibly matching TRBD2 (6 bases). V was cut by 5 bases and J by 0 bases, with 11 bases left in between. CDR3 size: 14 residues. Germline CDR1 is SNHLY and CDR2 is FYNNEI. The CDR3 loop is CASSQDGSSYEQYF. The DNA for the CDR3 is TGTGCCAGCAGTCAGGACGGGAGCTCCTACGAGCAGTACTTC. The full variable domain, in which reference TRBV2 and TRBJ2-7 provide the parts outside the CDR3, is EPEVTQTPSHQVTQMGQEVILRCVPISNHLYFYWYRQILGQKVEFLVSFYNNEISEKSEIFDDQFSVERPDGSNFTLKIRSTKLEDSAMYFCASSQDGSSYEQYFGPGTRLTVT.

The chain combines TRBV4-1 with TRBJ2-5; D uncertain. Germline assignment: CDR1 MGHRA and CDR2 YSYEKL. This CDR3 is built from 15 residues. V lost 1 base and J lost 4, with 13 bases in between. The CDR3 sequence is CASSQGPVGPETQYF. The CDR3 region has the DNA TGCGCCAGCAGCCAAGGACCAGTGGGTCCAGAGACCCAGTACTTC.

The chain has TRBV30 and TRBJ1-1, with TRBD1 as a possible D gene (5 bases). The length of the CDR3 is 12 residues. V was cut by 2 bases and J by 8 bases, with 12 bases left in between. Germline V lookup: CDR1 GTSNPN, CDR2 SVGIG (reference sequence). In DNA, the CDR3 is TGTGCCTGGAGTCGGGACGGAAGAGAAGCTTTCTTT. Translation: CAWSRDGREAFF.

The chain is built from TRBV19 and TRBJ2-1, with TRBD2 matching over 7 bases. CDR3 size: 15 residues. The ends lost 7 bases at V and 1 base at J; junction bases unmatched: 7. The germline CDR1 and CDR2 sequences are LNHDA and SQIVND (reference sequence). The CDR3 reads CASTKIAGSYNEQFF. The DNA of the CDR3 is TGTGCCAGTACCAAAATAGCGGGTTCCTACAATGAGCAGTTCTTC.

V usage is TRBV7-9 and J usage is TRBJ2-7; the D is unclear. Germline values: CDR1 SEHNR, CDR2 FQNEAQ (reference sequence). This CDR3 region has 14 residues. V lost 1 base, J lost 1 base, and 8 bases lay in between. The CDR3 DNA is TGTGCCAGCAGCTTAGACCTCGAGTCCTACGAGCAGTACTTC. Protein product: CASSLDLESYEQYF.

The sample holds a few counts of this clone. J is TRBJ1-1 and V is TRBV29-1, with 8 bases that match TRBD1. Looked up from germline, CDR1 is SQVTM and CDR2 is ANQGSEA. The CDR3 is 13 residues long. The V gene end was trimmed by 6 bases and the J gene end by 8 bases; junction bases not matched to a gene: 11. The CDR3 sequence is CSVDREGGGEAFF. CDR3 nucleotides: TGCAGCGTGGACAGGGAAGGCGGTGGCGAAGCTTTCTTT.

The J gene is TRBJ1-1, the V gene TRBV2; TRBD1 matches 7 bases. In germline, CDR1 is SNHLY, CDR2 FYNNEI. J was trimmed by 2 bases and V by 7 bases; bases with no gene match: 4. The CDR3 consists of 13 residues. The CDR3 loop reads CASNRQGNTEAFF. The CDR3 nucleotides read TGTGCCAGCAACCGACAGGGAAACACTGAAGCTTTCTTT.

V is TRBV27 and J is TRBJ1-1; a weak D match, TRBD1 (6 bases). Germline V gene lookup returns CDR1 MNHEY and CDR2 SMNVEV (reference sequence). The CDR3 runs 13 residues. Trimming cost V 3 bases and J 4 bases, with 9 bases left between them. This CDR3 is CASSFKGGTEAFF. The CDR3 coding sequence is TGTGCCAGCAGTTTTAAGGGGGGCACTGAAGCTTTCTTT.

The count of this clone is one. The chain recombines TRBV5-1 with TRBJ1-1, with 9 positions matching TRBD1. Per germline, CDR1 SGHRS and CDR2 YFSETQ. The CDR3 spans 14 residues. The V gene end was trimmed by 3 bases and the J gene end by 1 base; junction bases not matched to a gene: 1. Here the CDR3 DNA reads TGCGCCAGCAGCTGGGACAGGGCGAACACTGAAGCTTTCTTT. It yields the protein CASSWDRANTEAFF. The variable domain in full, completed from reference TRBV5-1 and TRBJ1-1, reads KAGVTQTPRYLIKTRGQQVTLSCSPISGHRSVSWYQQTPGQGLQFLFEYFSETQRNKGNFPGRFSGRQFSNSRSEMNVSTLELGDSALYLCASSWDRANTEAFFGQGTRLTVV.

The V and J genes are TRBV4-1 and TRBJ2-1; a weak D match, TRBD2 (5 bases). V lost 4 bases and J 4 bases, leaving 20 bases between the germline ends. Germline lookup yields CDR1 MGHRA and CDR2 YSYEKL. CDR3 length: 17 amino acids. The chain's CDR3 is CASSPQVIASTYNEQFF. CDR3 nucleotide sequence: TGCGCCAGCAGCCCCCAGGTCATAGCGTCGACTTACAATGAGCAGTTCTTC.

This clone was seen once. The DNA of the CDR3 is TGTGCCAGTATCGGGGGACTGACGAACACTGAAGCTTTCTTT. Amino acids: CASIGGLTNTEAFF. The rearrangement links TRBV19 to TRBJ1-1; possibly TRBD1 for D (5 bases). V was trimmed by 7 bases and J by 1 base, leaving 13 bases between them. The CDR3 covers 14 residues. The germline CDR1 and CDR2 sequences are LNHDA and SQIVND (reference sequence).

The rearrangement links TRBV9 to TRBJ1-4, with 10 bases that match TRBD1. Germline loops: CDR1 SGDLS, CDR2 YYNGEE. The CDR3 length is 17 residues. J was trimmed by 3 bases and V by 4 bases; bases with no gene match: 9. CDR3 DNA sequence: TGTGCCAGCAGCCCAACCGGGACAGGGGCGCCTAATGAAAAACTGTTTTTT. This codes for CASSPTGTGAPNEKLFF.

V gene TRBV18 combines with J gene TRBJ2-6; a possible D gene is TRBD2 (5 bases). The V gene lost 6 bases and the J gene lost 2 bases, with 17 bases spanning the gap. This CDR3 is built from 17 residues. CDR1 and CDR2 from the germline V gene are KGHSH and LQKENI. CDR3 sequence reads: CASSPLPDLAGANVLTF. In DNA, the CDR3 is TGTGCCAGCTCTCCCCTACCGGACTTAGCTGGGGCCAACGTCCTGACTTTC. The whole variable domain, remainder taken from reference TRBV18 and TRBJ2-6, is NAGVMQNPRHLVRRRGQEARLRCSPMKGHSHVYWYRQLPEEGLKFMVYLQKENIIDESGMPKERFSAEFPKEGPSILRIQQVVRGDSAAYFCASSPLPDLAGANVLTFGAGSRLTVL.

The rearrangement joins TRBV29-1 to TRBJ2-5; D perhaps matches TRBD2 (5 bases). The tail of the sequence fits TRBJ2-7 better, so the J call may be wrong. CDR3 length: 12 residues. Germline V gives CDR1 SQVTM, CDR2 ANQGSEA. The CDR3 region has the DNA TGCAGCGTTGGAAGCGGATCCTACGAGCAGTACTTC. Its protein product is CSVGSGSYEQYF.

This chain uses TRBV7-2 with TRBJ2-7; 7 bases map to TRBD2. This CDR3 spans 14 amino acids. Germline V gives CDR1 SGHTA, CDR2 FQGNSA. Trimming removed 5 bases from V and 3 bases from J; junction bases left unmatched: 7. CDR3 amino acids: CASSLTGTIYEQYF. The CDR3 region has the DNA TGTGCCAGCAGCCTAACCGGGACTATCTACGAGCAGTACTTC.

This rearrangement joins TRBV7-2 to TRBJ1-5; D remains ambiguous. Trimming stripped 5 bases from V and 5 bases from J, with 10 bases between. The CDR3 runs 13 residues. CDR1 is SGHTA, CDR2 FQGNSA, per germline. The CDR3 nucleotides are TGTGCCAGCAGCCGTCAGAGGGATCAGCCCCAGCATTTT. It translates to CASSRQRDQPQHF. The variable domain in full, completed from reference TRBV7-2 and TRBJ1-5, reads GAGVSQSPSNKVTEKGKDVELRCDPISGHTALYWYRQSLGQGLEFLIYFQGNSAPDKSGLPSDRFSAERTGGSVSTLTIQRTQQEDSAVYLCASSRQRDQPQHFGDGTRLSIL.

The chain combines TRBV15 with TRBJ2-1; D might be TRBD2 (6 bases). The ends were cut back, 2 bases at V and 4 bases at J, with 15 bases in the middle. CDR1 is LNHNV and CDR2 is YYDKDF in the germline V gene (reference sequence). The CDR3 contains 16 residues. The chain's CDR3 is CATSRSPSELYNEQFF. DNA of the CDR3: TGTGCCACCAGCAGATCCCCTAGCGAGCTTTACAATGAGCAGTTCTTC.

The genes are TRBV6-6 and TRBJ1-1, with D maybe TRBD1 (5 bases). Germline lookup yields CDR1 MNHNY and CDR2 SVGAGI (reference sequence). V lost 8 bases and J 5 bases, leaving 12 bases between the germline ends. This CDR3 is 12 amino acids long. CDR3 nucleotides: TGTGCCAGCGCTCACGGGACGACTGAAGCTTTCTTT. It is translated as CASAHGTTEAFF.